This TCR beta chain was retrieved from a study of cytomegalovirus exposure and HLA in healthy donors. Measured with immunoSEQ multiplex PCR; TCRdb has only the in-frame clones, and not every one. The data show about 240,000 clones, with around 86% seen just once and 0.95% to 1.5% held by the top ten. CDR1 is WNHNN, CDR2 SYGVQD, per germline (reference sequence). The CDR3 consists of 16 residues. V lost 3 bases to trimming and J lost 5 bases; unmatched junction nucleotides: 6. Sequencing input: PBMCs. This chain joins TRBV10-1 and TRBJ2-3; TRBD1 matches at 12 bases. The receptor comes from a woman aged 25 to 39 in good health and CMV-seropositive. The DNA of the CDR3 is TGCGCCAGCAGTGATCGGGACAGGGGGCGCCTAGATACGCAGTATTTT. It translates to CASSDRDRGRLDTQYF.